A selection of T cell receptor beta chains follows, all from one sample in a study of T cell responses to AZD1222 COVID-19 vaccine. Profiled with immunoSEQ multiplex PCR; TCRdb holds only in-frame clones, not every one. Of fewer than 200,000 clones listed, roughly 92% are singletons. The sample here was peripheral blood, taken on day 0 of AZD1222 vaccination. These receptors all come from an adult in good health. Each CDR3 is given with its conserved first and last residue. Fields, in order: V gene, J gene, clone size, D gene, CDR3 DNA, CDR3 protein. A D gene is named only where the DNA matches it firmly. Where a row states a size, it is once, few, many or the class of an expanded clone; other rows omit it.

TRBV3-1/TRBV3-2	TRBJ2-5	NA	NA	TGTGCCAGCAGCCACCCGATCGGTGGAGGTGAAGAGACCCAGTACTTC	CASSHPIGGGEETQYF
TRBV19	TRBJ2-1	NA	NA	TGTGCCAGTAGTACCTGGTATGGGAATGAGCAGTTCTTC	CASSTWYGNEQFF
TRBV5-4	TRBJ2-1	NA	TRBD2	TGTGCCAGCAGCCCGAGGTTGGTAGCGGGGGGGCGTGAGCAGTTCTTC	CASSPRLVAGGREQFF
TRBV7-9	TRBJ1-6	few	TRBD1	TGTGCCAGCAGCCCTAGGGGACAGGCGTTCAATTCACCCCTCCACTTT	CASSPRGQAFNSPLHF
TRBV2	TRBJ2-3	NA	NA	TGTGCCAGCAGTGTCGCAGGGAGGAGCGCAGATACGCAGTATTTT	CASSVAGRSADTQYF
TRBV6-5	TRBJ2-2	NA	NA	TGTGCCAGCAGTTACTCCGGGAACACCGGGGAGCTGTTTTTT	CASSYSGNTGELFF
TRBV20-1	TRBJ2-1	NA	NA	TGCAGTGCTAGTAATGGGAGAGCCTACAATGAGCAGTTCTTC	CSASNGRAYNEQFF
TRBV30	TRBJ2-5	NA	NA	TGTGCCTGGAGTTACGACCCCCCGGTTGTGGAGACCCAGTACTTC	CAWSYDPPVVETQYF
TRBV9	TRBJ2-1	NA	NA	TGTGCCAGCAGCGTAGACGCGGGCCAGTACAATGAGCAGTTCTTC	CASSVDAGQYNEQFF
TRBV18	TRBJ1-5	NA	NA	TGTGCCAGCTCACGGACAGATAGCAATCAGCCCCAGCATTTT	CASSRTDSNQPQHF
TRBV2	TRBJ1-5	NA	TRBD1	TGTGCCAGCAGGAGGGACAGGGGCAATCAGCCCCAGCATTTT	CASRRDRGNQPQHF
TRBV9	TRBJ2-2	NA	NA	TGTGCCAGCAGCGCAACAGGACCATACACCGGGGAGCTGTTTTTT	CASSATGPYTGELFF
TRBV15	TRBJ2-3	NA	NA	TGTGCCACCAGCAGAGGGGGGGCAGACACAGATACGCAGTATTTT	CATSRGGADTDTQYF
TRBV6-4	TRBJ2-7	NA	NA	TGTGCCAGCAGTGACTCGAGGGTTAGGGCCCGGCAGTACTTC	CASSDSRVRARQYF
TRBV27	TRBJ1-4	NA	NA	TGTGCCAGCGGTGACAGGACTAATGAAAAACTGTTTTTT	CASGDRTNEKLFF
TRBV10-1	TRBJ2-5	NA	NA	TGCGCCAGCAGTGAGTATATGGCAAATTGTCAATCCCAAGAGACCCAGTACTTC	CASSEYMANCQSQETQYF
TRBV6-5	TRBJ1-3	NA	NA	TGTGCCAGCAGTTCGGAGGGTCGTGGAAACACCATATATTTT	CASSSEGRGNTIYF
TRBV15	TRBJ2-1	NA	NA	TGTGCCACCAGTCCCAACCGCGGGCGATACAATGAGCAGTTCTTC	CATSPNRGRYNEQFF
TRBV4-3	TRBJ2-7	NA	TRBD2	TGCGCCAGCAGCCAAGATAGCGGGGGCCTCTACGAGCAGTACTTC	CASSQDSGGLYEQYF
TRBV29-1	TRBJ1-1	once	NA	TGCAGCGTTGAAGACGGCCACGTAAACACTGAAGCTTTCTTT	CSVEDGHVNTEAFF
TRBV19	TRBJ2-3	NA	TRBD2	TGTGCCAGTAGTCGTTGGACTAGCGGGAAGGCAGATACGCAGTATTTT	CASSRWTSGKADTQYF
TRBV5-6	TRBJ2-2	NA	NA	TGTGCCAGCAGCTTGCAAGGAGTAGGGGAGCTGTTTTTT	CASSLQGVGELFF
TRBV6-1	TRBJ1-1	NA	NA	TGTGCCAGCAGGGCCCGGGGAGGGAACACTGAAGCTTTCTTT	CASRARGGNTEAFF
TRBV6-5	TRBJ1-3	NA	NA	TGTGCCATTCGCTGGTTCGGAAACACCATATATTTT	CAIRWFGNTIYF
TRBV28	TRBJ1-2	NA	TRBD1	TGTGCCAGCAGGGGACAGCCCTATGGCTACACCTTC	CASRGQPYGYTF
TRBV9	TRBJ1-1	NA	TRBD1	TGTGCCAGCAGCGTCGGACAGGGGGCCACTGAAGCTTTCTTT	CASSVGQGATEAFF
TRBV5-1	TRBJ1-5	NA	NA	TGCGCCAGCAGCCTTGGACACTCCAATCAGCCCCAGCATTTT	CASSLGHSNQPQHF
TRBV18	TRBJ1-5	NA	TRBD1	TGTGCCAGCTCACCCGGACAGGGTGTAAGCAATCAGCCCCAGCATTTT	CASSPGQGVSNQPQHF
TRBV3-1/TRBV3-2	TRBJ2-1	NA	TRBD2	TGTGCCAGCAGCCGGACTAGTTATAATGAGCAGTTCTTC	CASSRTSYNEQFF
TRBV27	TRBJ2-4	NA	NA	TGTGCCACCCCGACTGTCCCTACGGCCAAAAACATTCAGTACTTC	CATPTVPTAKNIQYF
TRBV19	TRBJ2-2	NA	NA	TGTGCCAGTAGTATAAACAGAGTAAACACCGGGGAGCTGTTTTTT	CASSINRVNTGELFF
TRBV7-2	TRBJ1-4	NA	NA	TGTGCCAGCAGCTTAGGAGGACAGCTTAATGAAAAACTGTTTTTT	CASSLGGQLNEKLFF
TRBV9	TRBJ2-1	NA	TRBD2	TGTGCCAGCAGCTACCCCCGTGGTAGCGGGATCTCCTACAATGAGCAGTTCTTC	CASSYPRGSGISYNEQFF
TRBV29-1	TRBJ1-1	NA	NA	TGCAGCGTTGTAGTGGGGGCGCCTGAAGCTTTCTTT	CSVVVGAPEAFF
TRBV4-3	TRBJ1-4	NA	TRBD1	TGCGCCAGCAGCCAAGAACAGGGGCCCGGAGCTGAAAAACTGTTTTTT	CASSQEQGPGAEKLFF
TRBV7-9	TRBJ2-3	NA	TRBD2	TGTGCCAGCAGCTTCGGGACTAGCGGGGCGGGGGCAGATACGCAGTATTTT	CASSFGTSGAGADTQYF
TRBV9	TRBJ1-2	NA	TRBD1	TGTGCCAGCAGCTCACCGGGACAGGGTATCTATGGCTACACCTTC	CASSSPGQGIYGYTF
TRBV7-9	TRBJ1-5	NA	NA	TGTGCCAGCAGCTTAGCACAGGGCCAGCCCCAGCATTTT	CASSLAQGQPQHF
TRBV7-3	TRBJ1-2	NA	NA	TGTGCCAGCAGCCCCCCGGGAGGCTATGGCTACACCTTC	CASSPPGGYGYTF
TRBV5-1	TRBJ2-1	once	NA	TGCGCCAGCAGCTTCCAGGTGAACAATGAGCAGTTCTTC	CASSFQVNNEQFF
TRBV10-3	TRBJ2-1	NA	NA	TGTGCCATCAGGGGGACCACTAACAATGAGCAGTTCTTC	CAIRGTTNNEQFF
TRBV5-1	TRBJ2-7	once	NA	TGCGCCAGCAGACTCGCGTTTATGGGCGAGCAGTACTTC	CASRLAFMGEQYF
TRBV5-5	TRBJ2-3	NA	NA	TGTGCCAGCAGCTTGCTCCTAGGGGGATTCGGCACAGATACGCAGTATTTT	CASSLLLGGFGTDTQYF
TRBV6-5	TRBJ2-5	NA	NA	TGTGCCAGCACAAAGAATCGAGTGGGAGAGACCCAGTACTTC	CASTKNRVGETQYF
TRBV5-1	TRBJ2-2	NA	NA	TGCGCCAGCAGCCCCCAGGGTGTCGGCACCGGGGAGCTGTTTTTT	CASSPQGVGTGELFF
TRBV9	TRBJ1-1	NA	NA	TGTGCCAGCAGCGTAGGATCCAGAATGAACACTGAAGCTTTCTTT	CASSVGSRMNTEAFF
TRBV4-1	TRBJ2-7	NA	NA	TGCGCCAGCAGCTTCGAGTGGAGCCCCGTGATTGAGCAGTACTTC	CASSFEWSPVIEQYF
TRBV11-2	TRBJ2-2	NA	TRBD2	TGTGCCAGCAACCTCTCTCCCGGGAGGTCAACTGGGGAGCTGTTTTTT	CASNLSPGRSTGELFF
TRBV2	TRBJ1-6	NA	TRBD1	TGTGCCAGCAGCCGGGACAGGATTAATTCACCCCTCCACTTT	CASSRDRINSPLHF
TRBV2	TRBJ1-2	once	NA	TGTGCCAGCAGTGATTCAGCGAACTATGGCTACACCTTC	CASSDSANYGYTF
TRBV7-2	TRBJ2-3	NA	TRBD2	TGTGCCAGCAGCTTAGCGAGGCGGGGGGGCCTCCTCTTGCCTAGCACAGATACGCAGTATTTT	CASSLARRGGLLLPSTDTQYF
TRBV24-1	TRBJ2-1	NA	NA	TGTGCCACCAGTAGGGGAAATGAGCAGTTCTTC	CATSRGNEQFF